The 19 T cell receptor beta chains below were found in one sample sequenced in a study of vaccination and CD4 T cells after COVID-19. At the Johns Hopkins FTIC core, DNA taken from cultured CD4+ T cells was sequenced by way of the Oncomine TCR Beta short-read assay. TCRdb re-derived calls from the PCR reads in MiXCR, one entry per CDR3 protein. The repertoire consists of over 9,000 distinct CDR3 sequences, with roughly 55% occurring once and the leading ten covering approximately 10%. No cognate antigen is known for these TCRs. Noted treatment: approximately nine-day PBMC culture with coronavirus spike peptide pools or control peptides (ViraFEST assay). Sequenced sample: CD4+ T cells from blood, cultured in vitro. The receptors were sampled from a human donor who had recovered from COVID-19.

The V and J genes are TRBV7-2 and TRBJ2-5, with D uncertain. Germline V CDR1 and CDR2: SGHTA, FQGNSA. This CDR3 comprises 13 residues. The ends were cut back, 3 bases at V and 2 bases at J, with 7 bases in the middle. CDR3 nucleotides: TGTGCCAGCAGCTTCCTCATTCAAGAGACCCAGTACTTC. Encoded protein: CASSFLIQETQYF.

The chain is built from TRBV6-1 and TRBJ2-5; unclear D gene. Deletions cut 5 bases from V and 5 bases from J, with 12 bases between. The germline gives CDR1 MNHNS, CDR2 SASEGT. The CDR3 is 13 residues long. CDR3 loop: CASSPGLAETQYF. CDR3 sequence (DNA): TGTGCCAGCAGTCCGGGTTTGGCGGAGACCCAGTACTTC.

The chain has TRBV6-5 and TRBJ2-1; TRBD2 matches 10 bases. Germline values: CDR1 MNHEY, CDR2 SVGAGI. The CDR3 consists of 17 residues. With V trimmed by 2 bases and J by 4 bases, 8 bases remained unmatched. The DNA of the CDR3 is TGTGCCAGCAGTTACACATTCAGCGGGAGGGGTTACAATGAGCAGTTCTTC. It yields the protein CASSYTFSGRGYNEQFF.

The V and J genes are TRBV7-2 and TRBJ2-7, with 9 bases identical to TRBD1. Germline CDR1 and CDR2: SGHTA and FQGNSA. Germline trimming cut 5 bases from V and 5 bases from J; bases unmatched to any gene: 10. The CDR3 extends over 15 amino acids. The DNA for the CDR3 is TGTGCCAGCAGCCGCAGCGGGACAGGGCTCGACGAGCAGTACTTC. Translating it yields CASSRSGTGLDEQYF.

The CDR3 here is CAWETGGLGTQYF. The CDR3 DNA follows: TGTGCCTGGGAGACAGGGGGCCTTGGGACCCAGTACTTC. V gene TRBV30 combines with J gene TRBJ2-5; TRBD1 agrees at 10 bases. The J segment lost 7 bases and the V segment lost 5 bases, leaving 7 bases of the junction unmatched. Germline V lookup: CDR1 GTSNPN, CDR2 SVGIG (reference sequence). The CDR3 is made up of 13 amino acids.

J is TRBJ2-1 and V is TRBV27, with 10 bases lining up with TRBD2. The CDR3 length is 13 residues. Germline CDR1 reads MNHEY; CDR2 reads SMNVEV (reference sequence). Trimming at V came to 9 bases and at J to 7 bases, leaving 6 bases not matched to a gene. The CDR3 DNA reads TGTGCCAGTTCGGGACTAGCGTTGAATGAGCAGTTCTTC. As protein: CASSGLALNEQFF.

This chain links TRBV20-1 with TRBJ2-5; 10 positions agree with TRBD2. The CDR3 spans 14 residues. The V gene end was trimmed by 4 bases and the J gene end by 7 bases; junction bases not matched to a gene: 9. Germline assignment: CDR1 DFQATT and CDR2 SNEGSKA (reference sequence). Here the CDR3 reads CSAKEAGGYATQYF. CDR3 bases: TGCAGTGCTAAGGAAGCGGGAGGGTACGCGACCCAGTACTTC.

The chain links TRBV7-9 to TRBJ2-7; D possibly matches TRBD1 or TRBD2 (6 bases each). The germline V gene encodes CDR1 SEHNR and CDR2 FQNEAQ (reference sequence). The CDR3 is 15 residues long. Trimming took off 7 bases at V and 3 bases at J, with 19 bases between the two ends. The CDR3 region is CASTPNRGRFYEQYF. CDR3 coding DNA: TGTGCCAGCACACCCAATCGGGGGCGATTCTACGAGCAGTACTTC.

The V gene is TRBV28, the J gene TRBJ2-5; D may match TRBD1 or TRBD2 (5 bases each). Trimming took off 3 bases at V and 6 bases at J, with 11 bases between the two ends. Germline-derived CDR1 and CDR2 are MDHEN and SYDVKM. The CDR3 sequence is 13 residues long. The CDR3 DNA reads as TGTGCCAGCAGTTTCGGGGCGGTGAAGACCCAGTACTTC. As protein: CASSFGAVKTQYF.

The chain's CDR3 is CSARGPSRDEQYF. CDR3 nucleotide sequence: TGCAGTGCCCGGGGGCCTAGCCGGGACGAGCAGTACTTC. This chain uses TRBV20-1 with TRBJ2-7; D is tentatively TRBD1 or TRBD2 (6 bases each). V was cut by 6 bases and J by 5 bases, with 17 bases left in between. CDR3 size: 13 residues. Germline CDR1 and CDR2: DFQATT and SNEGSKA (reference sequence).

The chain couples TRBV25-1 to TRBJ2-7; 8 positions match TRBD1. Trimming removed 5 bases from V and 0 bases from J; junction bases left unmatched: 12. This CDR3 spans 17 amino acids. CDR1 and CDR2 (germline): MGHDK, SYGVNS. Here the CDR3 reads CASSTRTGQGHSYEQYF. The CDR3 DNA follows: TGTGCCAGCAGTACTCGGACCGGACAGGGCCACTCCTACGAGCAGTACTTC.

This rearrangement joins TRBV20-1 to TRBJ2-1; 7 nucleotides align to TRBD2. The CDR3 has 12 residues. CDR1 and CDR2 (germline): DFQATT, SNEGSKA (reference sequence). The trim removed 8 bases at V and 10 bases at J, leaving 11 bases unmatched. The CDR3 DNA reads TGCAGTTTCTCCGGGACTATAGACGAGCAGTTCTTC. This translates into CSFSGTIDEQFF.

The CDR3 spells CASSQRGLNVDSGANVLTF. Written as DNA, the CDR3 is TGTGCCAGCAGCCAGCGGGGACTCAATGTCGACTCTGGGGCCAACGTCCTGACTTTC. The chain combines TRBV4-2 with TRBJ2-6; D perhaps matches TRBD2 (6 bases). The CDR3 length is 19 residues. CDR1 LGHNA and CDR2 YNFKEQ come from the germline V gene. V was cut by 3 bases and J by 0 bases, with 18 bases left in between.

The sample holds a few counts of this clonotype. V and J are TRBV20-1 and TRBJ1-3, with D unclear. Germline-derived CDR1 and CDR2 are DFQATT and SNEGSKA (reference sequence). Trimming cost V 2 bases and J 4 bases, with 15 bases left between them. There are 15 residues in the CDR3. The CDR3 reads CSARPDDLGGNTIYF. In DNA, the CDR3 is TGCAGTGCTAGACCGGACGATCTCGGCGGAAACACCATATATTTT.

This clonotype was found a few times. This chain uses TRBV15 with TRBJ2-2, with TRBD1 as a possible D gene (6 bases). Germline V gene sequence: CDR1 LNHNV, CDR2 YYDKDF (reference sequence). Trimming shortened V by 0 bases and J by 4 bases, and 9 bases separated the two germline ends. The CDR3 length is 15 residues. The CDR3 sequence is CATSREQGRTGELFF. The CDR3 DNA sequence: TGTGCCACCAGCAGAGAACAGGGCCGCACCGGGGAGCTGTTTTTT.

The V gene is TRBV2, the J gene TRBJ2-1; D ambiguous. V was pared by 5 bases and J by 7 bases, with 9 bases between. Germline V gene lookup returns CDR1 SNHLY and CDR2 FYNNEI. The CDR3 has 12 residues. The CDR3 sequence: CASSLDANEQFF. The CDR3, as DNA: TGTGCCAGCAGTCTAGACGCTAATGAGCAGTTCTTC.

This sequence joins TRBV2 and TRBJ2-5; TRBD1 aligns across 9 bases. Germline assignment: CDR1 SNHLY and CDR2 FYNNEI. V shed 4 bases, J shed 0 bases, and the junction held 3 bases outside the gene matches. The CDR3 runs 15 residues. CDR3 residues: CASSGQGDYQETQYF. Here the CDR3 DNA reads TGTGCCAGCAGTGGACAGGGGGACTACCAAGAGACCCAGTACTTC. The full variable domain, its missing parts supplied by reference TRBV2 and TRBJ2-5, is EPEVTQTPSHQVTQMGQEVILRCVPISNHLYFYWYRQILGQKVEFLVSFYNNEISEKSEIFDDQFSVERPDGSNFTLKIRSTKLEDSAMYFCASSGQGDYQETQYFGPGTRLLVL.

This clonotype was found a few times. The rearrangement links TRBV20-1 to TRBJ1-1; D call uncertain. Per the germline V gene, CDR1 is DFQATT and CDR2 is SNEGSKA (reference sequence). Between the trimmed V and J ends, which lost 6 bases and 4 bases, there was a span of 21 bases. This CDR3 is built from 15 residues. CDR3 protein: CSAKRPGVVSTEAFF. The CDR3 bases are TGCAGTGCCAAACGGCCTGGGGTGGTTTCCACTGAAGCTTTCTTT.

This clonotype has just a few counts. The CDR3 protein is CSATGSGRGLWGYTF. The CDR3 region has the DNA TGCAGTGCTACCGGTAGCGGAAGGGGGCTCTGGGGCTACACCTTC. This sequence joins TRBV20-1 and TRBJ1-2; 7 nucleotides agree with TRBD1. Per the germline V gene, CDR1 is DFQATT and CDR2 is SNEGSKA (reference sequence). The ends lost 4 bases at V and 8 bases at J; junction bases unmatched: 16. The CDR3 has 15 amino acids.